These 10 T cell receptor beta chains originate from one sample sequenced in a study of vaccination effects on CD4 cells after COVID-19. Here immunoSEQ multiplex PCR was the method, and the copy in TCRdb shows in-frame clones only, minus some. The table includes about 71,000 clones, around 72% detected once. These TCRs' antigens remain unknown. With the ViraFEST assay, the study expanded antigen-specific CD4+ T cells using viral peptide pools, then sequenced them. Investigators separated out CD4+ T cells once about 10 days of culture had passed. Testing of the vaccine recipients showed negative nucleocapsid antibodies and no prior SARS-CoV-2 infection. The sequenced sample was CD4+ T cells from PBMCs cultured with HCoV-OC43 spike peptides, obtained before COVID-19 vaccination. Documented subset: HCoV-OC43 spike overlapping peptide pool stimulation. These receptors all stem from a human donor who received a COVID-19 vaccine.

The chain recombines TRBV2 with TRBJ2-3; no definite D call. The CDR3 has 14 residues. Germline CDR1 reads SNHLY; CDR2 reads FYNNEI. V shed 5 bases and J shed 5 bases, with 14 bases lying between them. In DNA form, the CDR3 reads TGTGCCAGCAGTCTCCGGCAGGTGGAAGATACGCAGTATTTT. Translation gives CASSLRQVEDTQYF.

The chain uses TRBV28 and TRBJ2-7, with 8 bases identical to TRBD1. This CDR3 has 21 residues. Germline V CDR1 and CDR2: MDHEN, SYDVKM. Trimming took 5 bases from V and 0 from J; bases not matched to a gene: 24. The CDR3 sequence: CASSKGTGPISLQRSSYEQYV. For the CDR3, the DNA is TGTGCCAGCAGTAAAGGGACAGGCCCGATTTCCCTCCAACGAAGCTCCTACGAGCAGTACGTC.

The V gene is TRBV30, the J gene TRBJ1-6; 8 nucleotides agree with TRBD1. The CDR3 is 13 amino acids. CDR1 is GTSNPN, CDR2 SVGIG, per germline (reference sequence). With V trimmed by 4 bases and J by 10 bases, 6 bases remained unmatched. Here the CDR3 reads CAWTGQAGSPLHF. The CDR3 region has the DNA TGTGCCTGGACGGGACAGGCGGGATCACCCCTCCACTTT.

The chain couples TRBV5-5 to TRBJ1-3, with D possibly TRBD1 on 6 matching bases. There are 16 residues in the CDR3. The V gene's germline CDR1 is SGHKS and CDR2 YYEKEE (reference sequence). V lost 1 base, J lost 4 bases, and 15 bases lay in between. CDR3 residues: CASSLTGKDRGNTIYF. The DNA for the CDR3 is TGTGCCAGCAGCTTGACAGGGAAGGATCGCGGAAACACCATATATTTT.

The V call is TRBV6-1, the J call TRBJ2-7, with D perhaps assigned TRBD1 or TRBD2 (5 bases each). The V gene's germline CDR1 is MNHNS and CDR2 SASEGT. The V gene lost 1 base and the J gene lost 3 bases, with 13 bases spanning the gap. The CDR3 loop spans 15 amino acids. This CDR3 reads CASSEGPGSHYEQYV. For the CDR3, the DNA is TGTGCCAGCAGTGAAGGGCCAGGGAGTCACTACGAGCAGTACGTC.

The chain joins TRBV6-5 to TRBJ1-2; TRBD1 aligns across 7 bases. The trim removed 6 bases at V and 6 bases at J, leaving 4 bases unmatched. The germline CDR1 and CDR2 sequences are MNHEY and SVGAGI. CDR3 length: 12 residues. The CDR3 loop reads CASRRDSNGYTF. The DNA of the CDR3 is TGTGCCAGCAGGAGGGACAGTAATGGCTACACCTTC.

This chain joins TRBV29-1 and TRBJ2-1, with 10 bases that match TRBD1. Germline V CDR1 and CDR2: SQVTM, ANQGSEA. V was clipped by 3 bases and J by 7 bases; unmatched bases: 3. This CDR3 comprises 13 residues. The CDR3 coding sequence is TGCAGCGTTGAGGGACAGGGGACAAATGAGCAGTTCTTC. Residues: CSVEGQGTNEQFF.

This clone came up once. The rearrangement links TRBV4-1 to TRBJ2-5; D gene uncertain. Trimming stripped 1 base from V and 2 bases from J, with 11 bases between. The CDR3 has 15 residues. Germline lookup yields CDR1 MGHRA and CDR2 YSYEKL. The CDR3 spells CASSQGMEVQETQYF. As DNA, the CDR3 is TGCGCCAGCAGCCAAGGAATGGAAGTGCAAGAGACCCAGTACTTC.

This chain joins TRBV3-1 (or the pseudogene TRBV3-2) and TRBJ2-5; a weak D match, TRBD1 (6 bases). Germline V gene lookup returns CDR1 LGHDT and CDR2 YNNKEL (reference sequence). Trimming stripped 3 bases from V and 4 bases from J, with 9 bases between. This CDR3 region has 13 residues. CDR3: CASSQGARETQYF. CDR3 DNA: TGTGCCAGCAGCCAGGGGGCTCGAGAGACCCAGTACTTC.

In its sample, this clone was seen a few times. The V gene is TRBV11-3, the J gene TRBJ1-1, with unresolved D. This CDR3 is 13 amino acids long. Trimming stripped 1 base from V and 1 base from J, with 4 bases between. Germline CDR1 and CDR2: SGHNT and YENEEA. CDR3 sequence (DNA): TGTGCCAGCAGCTTAGGAGAGAACACTGAAGCTTTCTTT. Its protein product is CASSLGENTEAFF. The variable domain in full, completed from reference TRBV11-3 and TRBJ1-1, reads EAGVVQSPRYKIIEKKQPVAFWCNPISGHNTLYWYLQNLGQGPELLIRYENEEAVDDSQLPKDRFSAERLKGVDSTLKIQPAELGDSAVYLCASSLGENTEAFFGQGTRLTVV.